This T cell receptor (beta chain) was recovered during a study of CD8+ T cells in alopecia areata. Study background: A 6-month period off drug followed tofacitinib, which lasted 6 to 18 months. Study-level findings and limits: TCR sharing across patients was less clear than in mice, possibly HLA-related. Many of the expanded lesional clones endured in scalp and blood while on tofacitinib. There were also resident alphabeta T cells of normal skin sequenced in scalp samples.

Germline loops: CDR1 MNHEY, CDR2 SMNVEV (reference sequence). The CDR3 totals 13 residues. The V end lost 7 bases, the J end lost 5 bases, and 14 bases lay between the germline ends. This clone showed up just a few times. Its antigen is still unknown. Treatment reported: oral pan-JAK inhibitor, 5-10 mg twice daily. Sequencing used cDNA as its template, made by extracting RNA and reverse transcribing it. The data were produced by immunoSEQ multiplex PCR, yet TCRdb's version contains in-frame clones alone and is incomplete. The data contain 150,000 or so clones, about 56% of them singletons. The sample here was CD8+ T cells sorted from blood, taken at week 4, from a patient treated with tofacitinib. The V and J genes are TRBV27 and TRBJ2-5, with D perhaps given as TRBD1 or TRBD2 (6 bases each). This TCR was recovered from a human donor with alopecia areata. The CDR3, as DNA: TGTGCCAGCACGGGGGCGGTCGGTGAGACCCAGTACTTC. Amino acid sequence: CASTGAVGETQYF.